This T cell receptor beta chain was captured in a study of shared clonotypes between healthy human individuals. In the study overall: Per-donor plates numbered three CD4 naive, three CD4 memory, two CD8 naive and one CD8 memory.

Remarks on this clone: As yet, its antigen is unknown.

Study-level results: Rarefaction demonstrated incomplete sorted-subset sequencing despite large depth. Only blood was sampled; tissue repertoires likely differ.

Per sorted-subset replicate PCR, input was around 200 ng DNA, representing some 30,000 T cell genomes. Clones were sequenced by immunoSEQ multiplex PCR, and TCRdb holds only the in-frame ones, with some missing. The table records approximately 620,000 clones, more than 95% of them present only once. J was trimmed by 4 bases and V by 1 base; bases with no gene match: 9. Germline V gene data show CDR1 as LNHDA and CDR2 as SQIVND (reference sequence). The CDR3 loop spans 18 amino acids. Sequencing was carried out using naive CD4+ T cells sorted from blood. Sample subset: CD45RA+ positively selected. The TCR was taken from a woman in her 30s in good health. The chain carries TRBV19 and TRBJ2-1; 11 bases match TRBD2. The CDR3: CASSIVSSASGRYNEQFF. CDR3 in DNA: TGTGCCAGTAGTATAGTGAGCTCCGCTAGCGGGAGGTACAATGAGCAGTTCTTC.